This entry is about one T cell receptor (beta chain). The table lists this clone with a count of one. Its antigen is not yet known. Nothing much larger sits one base from this clone, and base qualities are not available. The sample originates from a study of technical replicates of blood from several donors (dated by TCRdb to 2016 to 2017). The library was generated by the immunoSEQ multiplex PCR assay. TCRdb stores this immuneACCESS table with in-frame sequences only. Part of the clones is absent; in the studies checked, under half of the shortfall reflects unresolved V genes, and no reason is known for the rest. Within this sample are around 61,000 clones, with more than 95% of them counted one time only. 0.15% to 0.25% of the sample rests with the top ten. V is cut back by 1 base and J by 6 bases, with 5 bases in the junction unmatched. The CDR3 measures 17 amino acids from cysteine to phenylalanine. This entry keeps only the CDR3 DNA: 51 bases, framed from base 1. In the germline V gene, CDR1 corresponds to SGHNT and CDR2 to YENEEA.

The sequenced material came from T cells isolated from PBMCs. The rearranged chain carries TRBV11-3 and TRBJ2-1; TRBD2 aligns with 14 central bases. The receptor was derived from a human donor in good health. The nucleotide sequence is TGTGCCAGCAGCTTAGCCCGAGGACTAGCGGGAGGCAATGAGCAGTTCTTC. Its protein product is CASSLARGLAGGNEQFF.